The subject of this entry is one T cell receptor (beta chain). Its antigen is unknown. Among the 100 to 150 subjects of the validation cohort, separate from the approximately 700-subject first cohort, were the donors. The data stem from a study of cytomegalovirus exposure and HLA in healthy donors. Study-level information: The approximately 110 validation repertoires used a platform that matched the one used for the 500 to 700 first-cohort repertoires, as a later analysis reported.

Assay: immunoSEQ multiplex PCR; the TCRdb copy retains only in-frame clones and omits some. Of roughly 250,000 clones listed, approximately 83% are singletons. Study-wide results and caveats: According to the study, approximately 150 TCR beta chains were cytomegalovirus-associated. With high specificity and sensitivity, the classifier reportedly diagnosed cytomegalovirus status.

The CDR3 is 20 residues long. Germline CDR1 reads MNHEY; CDR2 reads SMNVEV (reference sequence). The V segment lost 5 bases and the J segment 0 bases; nucleotides outside the gene matches: 16. J is TRBJ1-4 and V is TRBV27; 9 bases are shared with TRBD1. This TCR was sampled from a woman younger than 45 in good health and CMV-seropositive. The sequenced sample was PBMCs. The CDR3: CASSPRTGAIPKTTNEKLFF. CDR3 DNA: TGTGCCAGCAGTCCGAGGACAGGGGCGATTCCTAAGACAACTAATGAAAAACTGTTTTTT. The whole variable domain, remainder taken from reference TRBV27 and TRBJ1-4, is EAQVTQNPRYLITVTGKKLTVTCSQNMNHEYMSWYRQDPGLGLRQIYYSMNVEVTDKGDVPEGYKVSRKEKRNFPLILESPSPNQTSLYFCASSPRTGAIPKTTNEKLFFGSGTQLSVL.